Listed below are T cell receptor beta chains from one sample, sequenced in a study of T cells in Graves' hyperthyroidism and ophthalmopathy. TCRdb recomputed calls from the multiplex PCR reads with MiXCR, one row per CDR3 protein. In the table there are around 660,000 distinct CDR3 sequences, about 45% of which are singletons. The sample was peripheral blood or thyroid tissue (not recorded which). These receptor sequences come from an adult man with Graves' disease, either hyperthyroidism or ophthalmopathy (not recorded which). Each CDR3 is given with its conserved first and last residue. The D gene is left open where the match is weak. Some rows mark clone size as missing; the rest say once, few, many or name a class of expanded clone.

clone_size	v_call	d_call	j_call	cdr3_nt	cdr3_aa
NA	TRBV9	NA	TRBJ1-2	TGTGCCAGCAGTTTTCGTCCAGGGGCGGTAAACTATGGCTACACCTTC	CASSFRPGAVNYGYTF
many	TRBV5-1	NA	TRBJ2-7	TGCGCCAGCAGCTGGGGACAACGGGAGCAGTACTTC	CASSWGQREQYF
many	TRBV25-1	NA	TRBJ1-6	TGTGCCAGCGCTCCGGAGGGACTGAATTCACCCCTCCACTTT	CASAPEGLNSPLHF
NA	TRBV20-1	TRBD1	TRBJ1-1	TGCAGTGCTAGAGAAGGACAGGGGGCCTACACTGAAGCTTTCTTT	CSAREGQGAYTEAFF
NA	TRBV2	NA	TRBJ2-2	TGTGCCGGCAGGGACCGGGACATGCTGAACACCGGGGAGCTGTTTTTT	CAGRDRDMLNTGELFF
many	TRBV9	NA	TRBJ1-6	TGTGCCAGCAGCGCCCGGAGGGTTAGTTCACCCCTCCACTTT	CASSARRVSSPLHF
few	TRBV7-8	TRBD1	TRBJ2-5	TGTGCCAGCAGCTTGTTACCGACCGGGACAGGGGAAGAGACCCAGTACTTC	CASSLLPTGTGEETQYF
NA	TRBV7-3	TRBD1	TRBJ1-5	TGCGCCAGCAGCCAAGTAAGACAGGGGGCTAGCAATCAGCCCCAGCATTTT	CASSQVRQGASNQPQHF
many	TRBV7-8	TRBD1	TRBJ1-3	TGTGCCAGCAGCGCGCGGACAGGGACTGGAAACACCATATATTTT	CASSARTGTGNTIYF
NA	TRBV7-9	TRBD1	TRBJ1-1	TGTGCCATCCAAGGGACAGGGGATACTGAAGCTTTCTTT	CAIQGTGDTEAFF
NA	TRBV7-8	NA	TRBJ2-7	TGTGCCAGCTCTATGGGGCAGGGGCACCCCTACGAGCAGTACTTC	CASSMGQGHPYEQYF
many	TRBV7-2	NA	TRBJ1-4	TGTGCCAGCAGCTTAGGTGTGGCAGTTTATGAAAAACTGTTTTTT	CASSLGVAVYEKLFF
many	TRBV2	NA	TRBJ1-1	TGTGCCAGCACTGACGGACAGCTGAACACTGAAGCTTTCTTT	CASTDGQLNTEAFF
NA	TRBV5-1	TRBD1	TRBJ2-5	TGCGCCAGCAGCAAAGACAGGGGGGAGGTTCAAGAGACCCAGTACTTC	CASSKDRGEVQETQYF
many	TRBV2	NA	TRBJ1-1	TGTGCCAGCAGAGAGGGACGGGGGATGGCTGAAGCTTTCTTT	CASREGRGMAEAFF
few	TRBV20-1	TRBD2	TRBJ2-7	TGCAGTGCTGAGGGTGACGGGGGGGCTAACGAGCAGTACTTC	CSAEGDGGANEQYF
few	TRBV24-1	NA	TRBJ1-2	TGTGCCAGCAGCCAAGGTCTCGGTTATGGCTACACCTTC	CASSQGLGYGYTF
NA	TRBV2	TRBD1	TRBJ1-5	TGTGCCAGCAGGGATACAGGGGGGCAGCCCCAGCATTTT	CASRDTGGQPQHF
NA	TRBV29-1	NA	TRBJ1-3	TGCAGCATTTCCGGGGTCTCTGGAAACACCATATATTTT	CSISGVSGNTIYF
many	TRBV20-1	NA	TRBJ1-6	TGCAGTGCTAGAGATTACGGAAATTCACCCCTCCACTTT	CSARDYGNSPLHF
NA	TRBV20-1	TRBD1	TRBJ2-6	TGCAGTGCATCCACCGGGACAGGGGAACCTGGGGCCAACGTCCTGACTTTC	CSASTGTGEPGANVLTF
many	TRBV5-1	NA	TRBJ1-1	TGCGCCAGCAGCTTGGGAGGGATTGAAGCTTTCTTT	CASSLGGIEAFF
NA	TRBV29-1	NA	TRBJ1-1	TGCAGTCGGACAGCCATGAACACTGAAGCTTTCTTT	CSRTAMNTEAFF
NA	TRBV7-2	NA	TRBJ1-3	TGCGCCAGCAGCCCGTACCTGACCTCTGGAAACACCATATATTTT	CASSPYLTSGNTIYF
few	TRBV20-1	TRBD1	TRBJ1-5	TGCAGTGCTAGGGTTAACCTGGGACAGGGGGAGTGGGGCAATCAGCCCCAGCATTTT	CSARVNLGQGEWGNQPQHF
many	TRBV15	NA	TRBJ1-3	TGTGCCACCAGCAGATACAGGGTGGGGGCCACTGGAAACACCATATATTTT	CATSRYRVGATGNTIYF
few	TRBV10-2	TRBD1	TRBJ1-4	TGCGCCAGCAGTGAGAGAACAGGGGGCAAAGCTAATGAAAAACTGTTTTTT	CASSERTGGKANEKLFF
NA	TRBV25-1	NA	TRBJ1-5	TGTGCCAGCCCCGACATCAATCAGCCCCAGCATTTT	CASPDINQPQHF